The TCR beta chain under discussion was sequenced for a study of T cell responses to AZD1222 COVID-19 vaccine. Study outcomes and limitations: The donor group comprised mostly white British people and more females; the analysis possibly underestimated clonal diversity. The study found Spike-specific TCR breadth and depth rose after two AZD1222 doses.

To note about this clone: Its antigen is unknown.

This table comes from immunoSEQ multiplex PCR, and its TCRdb copy is limited to in-frame clones, with some not included. There are more than 95,000 clones in the sample; about 88% occur only once, and 3.5% lies in the top ten. The CDR3 consists of 15 residues. Germline V gene sequence: CDR1 MDHEN, CDR2 SYDVKM. V lost 1 base to trimming and J lost 3 bases, with 10 bases between them. The rearrangement uses TRBV28 and TRBJ1-5; D possibly corresponds to TRBD1 (6 bases). The sequence was collected from an adult who received the AZD1222 COVID-19 vaccine. Here the sequenced sample was peripheral blood, taken 28 days after the second AZD1222 dose. The chain's CDR3 is CASSLLQGDNQPQHF. In nucleotides, the CDR3 is TGTGCCAGCAGTTTATTACAGGGAGACAATCAGCCCCAGCATTTT.